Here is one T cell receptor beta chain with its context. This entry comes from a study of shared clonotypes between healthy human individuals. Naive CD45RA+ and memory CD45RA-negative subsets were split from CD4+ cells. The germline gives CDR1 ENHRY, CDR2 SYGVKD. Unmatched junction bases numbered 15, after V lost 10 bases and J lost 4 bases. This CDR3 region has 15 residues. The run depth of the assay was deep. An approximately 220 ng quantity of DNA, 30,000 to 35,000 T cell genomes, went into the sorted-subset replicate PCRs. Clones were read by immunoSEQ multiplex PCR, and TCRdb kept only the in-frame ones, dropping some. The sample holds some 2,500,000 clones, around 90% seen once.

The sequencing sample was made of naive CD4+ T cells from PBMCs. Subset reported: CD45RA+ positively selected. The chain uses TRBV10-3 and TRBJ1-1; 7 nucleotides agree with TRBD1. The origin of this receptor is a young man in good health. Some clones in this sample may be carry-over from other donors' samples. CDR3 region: CATLPQGDGVTEAFF. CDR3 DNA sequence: TGTGCCACGCTACCCCAGGGGGATGGGGTCACTGAAGCTTTCTTT.